What follows are 6 T cell receptor beta chains derived from one specimen sequenced in a study of blood T cell repertoires in COVID-19. Clones were read by immunoSEQ multiplex PCR, and TCRdb kept only the in-frame ones, dropping some. The profile covers roughly 460,000 clones, with 85% to 90% appearing a single time and about 0.91% taken by the ten largest. The source material was peripheral blood. The receptors originated from a man younger than 30 with COVID-19, enrolled during active disease.

The rearrangement links TRBV19 to TRBJ2-1; D remains unclear. Germline V gene lookup returns CDR1 LNHDA and CDR2 SQIVND (reference sequence). The CDR3 runs 12 residues. The ends were cut back, 5 bases at V and 10 bases at J, with 12 bases in the middle. The CDR3 reads CASSFVGGEQFF. The CDR3 DNA follows: TGTGCCAGTAGTTTTGTAGGCGGAGAGCAGTTCTTC.

V and J are TRBV9 and TRBJ2-1, with D tentatively TRBD1 (5 bases). V was cut by 6 bases and J by 5 bases, with 15 bases left in between. The germline V gene encodes CDR1 SGDLS and CDR2 YYNGEE. The CDR3 runs 14 residues. CDR3 amino acids: CASTKSGPDNEQFF. CDR3 DNA: TGTGCCAGCACCAAGTCAGGGCCAGACAATGAGCAGTTCTTC.

This chain uses TRBV7-2 with TRBJ1-3; the D gene is possibly TRBD1 (5 bases). Trimming removed 6 bases at V and 2 bases at J, with 14 bases between. Germline V lookup: CDR1 SGHTA, CDR2 FQGNSA. This CDR3 has 15 residues. CDR3 sequence: CASRPIRGAGNTIYF. In DNA form, the CDR3 reads TGTGCCAGCAGACCCATTCGGGGGGCTGGAAACACCATATATTTT.

The chain is built from TRBV5-6 and TRBJ2-4; possibly TRBD2 for D (5 bases). This CDR3 has 13 amino acids. V shed 5 bases and J shed 8 bases, with 14 bases lying between them. In germline, CDR1 is SGHDT, CDR2 YYEEEE. CDR3 DNA sequence: TGTGCCAGCAGGGCTAAACTAGTACACATTCAGTACTTC. This sequence encodes CASRAKLVHIQYF.

The chain has TRBV28 and TRBJ1-1; a weak D match, TRBD1 (6 bases). Germline CDR1 and CDR2: MDHEN and SYDVKM. The CDR3 extends over 14 amino acids. Trimming took off 5 bases at V and 8 bases at J, with 18 bases between the two ends. The CDR3 is CASSLVLRTAEAFF. As DNA, the CDR3 is TGTGCCAGCAGTCTCGTCCTGCGGACAGCCGAAGCTTTCTTT.

The J gene is TRBJ2-5, the V gene TRBV20-1; D not certain. This CDR3 has 11 amino acids. Trimming left V 1 base short and J 5 bases short, with 5 bases between. CDR1 is DFQATT and CDR2 is SNEGSKA in the germline V gene (reference sequence). CDR3 nucleotide sequence: TGCAGTGCTAGAGTCCTGGAGACCCAGTACTTC. Protein sequence: CSARVLETQYF.